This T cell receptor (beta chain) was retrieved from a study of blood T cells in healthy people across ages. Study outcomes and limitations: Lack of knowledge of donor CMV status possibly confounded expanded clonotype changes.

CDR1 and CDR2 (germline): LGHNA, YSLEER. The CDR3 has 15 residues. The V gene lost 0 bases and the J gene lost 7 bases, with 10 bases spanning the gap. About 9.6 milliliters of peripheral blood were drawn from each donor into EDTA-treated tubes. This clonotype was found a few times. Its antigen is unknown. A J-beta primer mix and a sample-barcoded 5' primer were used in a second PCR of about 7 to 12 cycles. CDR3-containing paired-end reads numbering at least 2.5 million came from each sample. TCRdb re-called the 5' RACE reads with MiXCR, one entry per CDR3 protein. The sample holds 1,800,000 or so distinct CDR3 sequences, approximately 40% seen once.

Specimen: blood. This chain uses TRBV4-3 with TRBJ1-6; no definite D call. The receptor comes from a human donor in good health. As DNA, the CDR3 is TGCGCCAGCAGCCAAGAACCTAGCCTAAATTCACCCCTCCACTTT. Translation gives CASSQEPSLNSPLHF.